One sample yielded the 32 T cell receptor beta chains listed below, sequenced in a study of cytotoxic CD8 clonotypes in ibrutinib-treated CLL. Produced via immunoSEQ multiplex PCR; TCRdb's table is partial and in-frame only. The table has about 140,000 clones, approximately 75% seen once. The material was PBMCs, obtained after 12 months of ibrutinib treatment. These receptors were collected from a human donor with chronic lymphocytic leukemia.

The chain employs TRBV28 and TRBJ1-1; a possible D gene is TRBD1 (6 bases). Germline values: CDR1 MDHEN, CDR2 SYDVKM. The CDR3 length is 16 residues. Trimming took off 3 bases at V and 3 bases at J, with 17 bases between the two ends. The CDR3 nucleotides read TGTGCCAGCAGTTTGGGGGGCACCAGGGCGTACACTGAAGCTTTCTTT. As protein: CASSLGGTRAYTEAFF.

This clone was detected only a few times. This chain uses TRBV9 with TRBJ1-2; the match to TRBD1 covers 7 bases. With 4 bases clipped from V and 4 bases from J, the junction kept 10 bases outside the gene matches. The germline CDR1 and CDR2 sequences are SGDLS and YYNGEE. The CDR3 spans 15 residues. CDR3 amino acids: CASSQFTTGTYGYTF. The CDR3 nucleotides are TGTGCCAGCAGCCAATTCACGACAGGGACCTATGGCTACACCTTC.

The V and J genes are TRBV6-5 and TRBJ2-7; perhaps D is TRBD1 or TRBD2 (5 bases each). The V gene lost 2 bases and the J gene lost 3 bases, with 14 bases spanning the gap. The CDR3 sequence is 15 residues long. Germline V gene sequence: CDR1 MNHEY, CDR2 SVGAGI. The CDR3 protein is CASSYGPGRHYEQYF. In DNA, the CDR3 is TGTGCCAGCAGTTACGGGCCGGGACGGCACTACGAGCAGTACTTC.

This rearrangement joins TRBV6-5 to TRBJ1-2, with TRBD1 identical over 7 bases. Germline-derived CDR1 and CDR2 are MNHEY and SVGAGI. The CDR3 has 14 amino acids. Trimming cost V 3 bases and J 1 base; bases outside gene matches: 2. The CDR3 bases are TGTGCCAGCAGTTATCAGGGGGATAACTATGGCTACACCTTC. Its translation: CASSYQGDNYGYTF.

This clone has more than one count but fewer than ten. The chain employs TRBV6-4 and TRBJ1-2; 9 positions match TRBD1. This CDR3 comprises 15 residues. CDR1 and CDR2 from the germline V gene are MRHNA and SNTAGT. V shed 6 bases, J shed 5 bases, and the junction held 10 bases outside the gene matches. In DNA, the CDR3 is TGTGCCAGCAGCATAGATGACAGGGGGTTGTATGGCTACACCTTC. Protein sequence: CASSIDDRGLYGYTF.

The chain is built from TRBV30 and TRBJ2-7; D remains ambiguous. From germline, CDR1 is GTSNPN and CDR2 SVGIG (reference sequence). The CDR3 sequence is 12 residues long. V shed 6 bases and J shed 3 bases, with 12 bases lying between them. The CDR3 loop reads CACRFRSYEQYF. The CDR3, as DNA: TGTGCCTGCAGGTTTCGGAGCTACGAGCAGTACTTC.

Note on this clone: Given a much more abundant clone one base away, this may be a read error. The rearrangement uses TRBV6-5 and TRBJ1-6, with D possibly being TRBD1 (5 bases). Germline-derived CDR1 and CDR2 are MNHEY and SVGAGI. This CDR3 has 14 residues. The CDR3, as DNA: TGTGCCAGCAGACTCCAGGGCTATAATTCATCCCTCCACTTT. Amino acids: CASRLQGYNSSLHF.

The rearrangement uses TRBV4-3 and TRBJ2-7; D is possibly TRBD2 (6 bases). The V gene lost 1 base and the J gene lost 5 bases, with 12 bases spanning the gap. Germline V gives CDR1 LGHNA, CDR2 YSLEER. The CDR3 contains 14 residues. DNA of the CDR3: TGCGCCAGCAGCCAAGGTGGGACTGGGAACGAGCAGTACTTC. This gives the protein CASSQGGTGNEQYF.

The chain uses TRBV18 and TRBJ1-4; 11 nucleotides agree with TRBD1. V was pared by 3 bases and J by 4 bases, with 10 bases of the junction left unmatched. The germline V gene encodes CDR1 KGHSH and CDR2 LQKENI. The CDR3 spans 18 residues. The CDR3 DNA reads TGTGCCAGCTCACCGTTCGGACAGGGGGCGCCGGGTAATGAAAAACTGTTTTTT. Translation: CASSPFGQGAPGNEKLFF.

This chain links TRBV11-2 with TRBJ1-3, with D uncertain. Deletions cut 4 bases from V and 5 bases from J, with 21 bases between. Per the germline V gene, CDR1 is SGHAT and CDR2 is FQNNGV. This CDR3 spans 17 amino acids. CDR3 nucleotide sequence: TGTGCCAGCAGCTCCCTCGGCCCGCGGACCAGTAGAAACACCATATATTTT. Amino acids: CASSSLGPRTSRNTIYF.

The J gene is TRBJ2-2, the V gene TRBV18, with TRBD2 matching over 12 bases. This CDR3 has 14 amino acids. Per germline, CDR1 KGHSH and CDR2 LQKENI. Trimming cost V 6 bases and J 5 bases; bases outside gene matches: 1. This chain's CDR3 is CASSGTSGTGELFF. DNA of the CDR3: TGTGCCAGCTCCGGGACTAGCGGGACCGGGGAGCTGTTTTTT. Filled out from reference TRBV18 and TRBJ2-2, the complete variable domain reads NAGVMQNPRHLVRRRGQEARLRCSPMKGHSHVYWYRQLPEEGLKFMVYLQKENIIDESGMPKERFSAEFPKEGPSILRIQQVVRGDSAAYFCASSGTSGTGELFFGEGSRLTVL.

CDR3 coding DNA: TGTGCCAGCAGTCCCCGCGGGAGGGGACCCCAAGAGACCCAGTACTTC. Translating it yields CASSPRGRGPQETQYF. The chain joins TRBV27 to TRBJ2-5, with 9 bases aligning to TRBD2. CDR3 length: 16 residues. V shed 5 bases, J shed 1 base, and the junction held 8 bases outside the gene matches. Germline CDR1 and CDR2: MNHEY and SMNVEV (reference sequence).

The chain uses TRBV18 and TRBJ1-1, with no clear D. Germline lookup yields CDR1 KGHSH and CDR2 LQKENI. The CDR3 covers 13 residues. V lost 1 base and J 2 bases, leaving 5 bases between the germline ends. CDR3 protein: CASSPRVNTEAFF. As DNA, the CDR3 is TGTGCCAGCTCACCACGGGTTAACACTGAAGCTTTCTTT.

V gene TRBV7-8 combines with J gene TRBJ2-1; 7 bases are a match to TRBD2. CDR3 length: 12 amino acids. The V gene end was trimmed by 5 bases and the J gene end by 10 bases; junction bases not matched to a gene: 5. The germline CDR1 and CDR2 sequences are SGHVS and FQNEAQ. CDR3 sequence reads: CASSLTGGEQFF. The CDR3 DNA reads TGTGCCAGCAGCCTGACGGGGGGAGAGCAGTTCTTC.

The rearrangement uses TRBV6-1 and TRBJ2-7; no clear D gene. Germline CDR1 is MNHNS and CDR2 is SASEGT. There are 12 residues in the CDR3. V was cut by 8 bases and J by 5 bases, with 13 bases left in between. CDR3 in DNA: TGTGCCAGCTTCTTAGCACCGGACGAGCAGTACTTC. This gives the protein CASFLAPDEQYF.

A remark on this clone: The identical CDR3 is also encoded by other nucleotide sequences in the sample. The V and J genes are TRBV7-2 and TRBJ1-5; D is perhaps TRBD1 (5 bases). The CDR3 loop spans 14 amino acids. CDR1 and CDR2 (germline): SGHTA, FQGNSA. The ends were cut back, 5 bases at V and 0 bases at J, with 8 bases in the middle. The CDR3 DNA reads TGTGCCAGCAGCCTCGACAGTAGCAATCAGCCCCAGCATTTT. Residues: CASSLDSSNQPQHF.

The genes are TRBV5-1 and TRBJ1-1; 10 bases are shared with TRBD1. CDR3 size: 15 residues. J was trimmed by 1 base and V by 6 bases; bases with no gene match: 6. CDR1 is SGHRS and CDR2 is YFSETQ in the germline V gene. CDR3 region: CASTTRTGGNTEAFF. The CDR3 DNA reads TGCGCCAGCACCACCCGGACAGGGGGGAACACTGAAGCTTTCTTT.

The chain carries TRBV2 and TRBJ2-1; 7 nucleotides agree with TRBD2. The germline V gene has CDR1 SNHLY and CDR2 FYNNEI. The CDR3 is 14 residues long. V was clipped by 4 bases and J by 4 bases; unmatched bases: 4. The CDR3 DNA reads as TGTGCCAGCAGTGCCCTAGCGGAGTACAATGAGCAGTTCTTC. Encoded protein: CASSALAEYNEQFF.

This chain links TRBV5-1 with TRBJ1-1; D unclear. Germline CDR1 SGHRS, CDR2 YFSETQ. Trimming took off 5 bases at V and 5 bases at J, with 7 bases between the two ends. This CDR3 has 11 amino acids. The CDR3: CASSTGTEAFF. The DNA for the CDR3 is TGCGCCAGCAGTACCGGAACTGAAGCTTTCTTT.

V is TRBV5-1 and J is TRBJ1-3; 11 nucleotides align to TRBD1. The CDR3 is made up of 18 amino acids. Per germline, CDR1 SGHRS and CDR2 YFSETQ. V lost 4 bases and J lost 0; bases outside the gene matches: 9. The CDR3 reads CASSERTGGLNSGNTIYF. The DNA for the CDR3 is TGCGCCAGCAGCGAGAGGACAGGGGGCTTAAACTCTGGAAACACCATATATTTT.

This clone was seen a single time. The chain carries TRBV7-3 and TRBJ2-7; perhaps D is TRBD1 or TRBD2 (6 bases each). The CDR3 has 16 amino acids. V lost 5 bases and J 2 bases, leaving 19 bases between the germline ends. Germline V CDR1 and CDR2: SGHTA, FQGTGA. CDR3 nucleotide sequence: TGTGCCAGCAGCCCAAAAGGGGGGTCGAAGGCCTACGAGCAGTACTTC. It is translated as CASSPKGGSKAYEQYF.

The rearrangement uses TRBV7-6 and TRBJ2-5; D is ambiguous. Trimming took 5 bases from V and 2 from J, leaving 6 bases between them. This CDR3 contains 12 residues. CDR1 is SGHVS and CDR2 is FNYEAQ in the germline V gene. The CDR3 nucleotides read TGTGCCAGCAGCAATATTCAAGAGACCCAGTACTTC. Translating it yields CASSNIQETQYF.

This sequence joins TRBV18 and TRBJ2-7; D not resolved. V lost 5 bases and J lost 2, with 13 bases in between. Germline CDR1 and CDR2: KGHSH and LQKENI. This CDR3 has 14 residues. CDR3 amino acids: CASSAFDGTYEQYF. CDR3 coding DNA: TGTGCCAGCTCAGCTTTTGACGGAACCTACGAGCAGTACTTC.

The chain joins TRBV19 to TRBJ2-3, with TRBD1 matching over 7 bases. The junction had 17 bases not matched to a gene; V was cut back by 6 bases and J by 11 bases. Per the germline V gene, CDR1 is LNHDA and CDR2 is SQIVND (reference sequence). The CDR3 contains 15 residues. The CDR3: CASSNERDSSNRQYF. CDR3 sequence (DNA): TGTGCCAGTAGCAATGAGAGGGACAGCTCCAACCGGCAGTATTTT.

This sequence joins TRBV7-2 and TRBJ2-1; D remains unclear. V dropped 5 bases and J dropped 4 bases, with 6 bases sitting between them. The CDR3 loop spans 12 amino acids. Germline loops: CDR1 SGHTA, CDR2 FQGNSA. The CDR3 here is CASSRQYNEQFF. In nucleotides, the CDR3 is TGTGCCAGCAGCCGCCAATACAATGAGCAGTTCTTC.

The chain combines TRBV10-3 with TRBJ2-5; 12 nucleotides align to TRBD1. The V gene's germline CDR1 is ENHRY and CDR2 SYGVKD. After removal of 7 bases from V and 5 bases from J, the junction contained 8 bases not matched to a gene. This CDR3 region has 15 residues. This CDR3 reads CAINSGTGGRETQYF. As DNA, the CDR3 is TGTGCCATCAACTCCGGGACAGGGGGCAGGGAGACCCAGTACTTC.

This clone was observed once. The chain has TRBV29-1 and TRBJ2-2; D perhaps matches TRBD1 (7 bases). Germline lookup yields CDR1 SQVTM and CDR2 ANQGSEA. The CDR3 extends over 13 amino acids. V was trimmed by 6 bases and J by 6 bases, leaving 14 bases between them. In nucleotides, the CDR3 is TGCAGCGTCCCTGACAGGGAGGCCGGGGAGCTGTTTTTT. As protein: CSVPDREAGELFF.

The chain joins TRBV28 to TRBJ2-5, with unresolved D. The V end lost 6 bases, the J end lost 3 bases, and 5 bases lay between the germline ends. The length of the CDR3 is 11 residues. In germline, CDR1 is MDHEN, CDR2 SYDVKM. The DNA of the CDR3 is TGTGCCAGCAGCCGAAAAGAGACCCAGTACTTC. As protein: CASSRKETQYF. The full variable domain, rest sourced from reference TRBV28 and TRBJ2-5, is DVKVTQSSRYLVKRTGEKVFLECVQDMDHENMFWYRQDPGLGLRLIYFSYDVKMKEKGDIPEGYSVSREKKERFSLILESASTNQTSMYLCASSRKETQYFGPGTRLLVL.

The chain is built from TRBV19 and TRBJ1-2, with D tentatively TRBD1 (5 bases). This CDR3 region has 12 residues. The V gene lost 3 bases and the J gene lost 4 bases, with 6 bases spanning the gap. Germline V gene sequence: CDR1 LNHDA, CDR2 SQIVND (reference sequence). The DNA for the CDR3 is TGTGCCAGTAGTATGGGACCCTATGGCTACACCTTC. Encoded protein: CASSMGPYGYTF.

A single count supports this clone. The chain employs TRBV7-9 and TRBJ2-7; D is uncertain. CDR1 SEHNR and CDR2 FQNEAQ come from the germline V gene (reference sequence). The V gene lost 4 bases and the J gene lost 6 bases, with 7 bases spanning the gap. This CDR3 has 11 residues. CDR3 loop: CASSSVSEQYF. DNA of the CDR3: TGTGCCAGCAGCTCGGTCTCCGAGCAGTACTTC.

This clone came up a few times. DNA of the CDR3: TGTGCCTGGAGACGGTGGGAGTCACCCCTCCACTTT. Its translation is CAWRRWESPLHF. The V call is TRBV30, the J call TRBJ1-6; D not resolved. V was trimmed by 3 bases and J by 10 bases, leaving 10 bases between them. CDR3 size: 12 residues. Germline lookup yields CDR1 GTSNPN and CDR2 SVGIG (reference sequence).

The CDR3 DNA sequence: TGTGCCAGCAGCAAGGACAGGGATCAGCCCCAGCATTTT. Its translation: CASSKDRDQPQHF. The rearrangement joins TRBV7-2 to TRBJ1-5; 8 bases map to TRBD1. Germline V gene lookup returns CDR1 SGHTA and CDR2 FQGNSA. The CDR3 runs to 13 residues. J lost 5 bases, V lost 5 bases, and 2 bases had no gene match. Variable domain in full (rest from reference TRBV7-2 and TRBJ1-5): GAGVSQSPSNKVTEKGKDVELRCDPISGHTALYWYRQSLGQGLEFLIYFQGNSAPDKSGLPSDRFSAERTGGSVSTLTIQRTQQEDSAVYLCASSKDRDQPQHFGDGTRLSIL.